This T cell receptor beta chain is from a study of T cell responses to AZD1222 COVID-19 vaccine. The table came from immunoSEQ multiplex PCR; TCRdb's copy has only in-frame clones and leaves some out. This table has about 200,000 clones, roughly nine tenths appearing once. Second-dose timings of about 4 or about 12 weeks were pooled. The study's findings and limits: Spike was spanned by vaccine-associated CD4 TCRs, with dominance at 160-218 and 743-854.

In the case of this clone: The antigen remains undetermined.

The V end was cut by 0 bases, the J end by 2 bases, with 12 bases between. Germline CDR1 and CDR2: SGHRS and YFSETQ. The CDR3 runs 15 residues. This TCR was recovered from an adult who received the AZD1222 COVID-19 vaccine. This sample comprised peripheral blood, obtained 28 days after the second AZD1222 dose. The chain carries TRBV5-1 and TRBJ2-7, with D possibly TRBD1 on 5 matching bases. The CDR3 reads CASSLAPGAPYEQYF. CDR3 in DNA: TGCGCCAGCAGCTTGGCTCCTGGGGCCCCCTACGAGCAGTACTTC.